The entry that follows covers one TCR beta chain sequence. The table came from immunoSEQ multiplex PCR; TCRdb's copy has only in-frame clones and leaves some out. The data hold about 2.1 million clones, with around 95% observed a single time. These data are taken from a study of shared clonotypes between healthy human individuals. CD45RO-negative, CCR7-selected cells formed the naive CD8 fraction, which excluded terminally differentiated effector memory CD45RA+ cells. This TCR was sampled from a man aged 18 to 30 in good health. Some clones in this sample may be carry-over from other donors' samples. The specimen sequenced was naive CD8+ T cells from PBMCs.

CDR3 nucleotide sequence: TGTGCCAGTACCCCCCCCCGGGGGCCGGGCGGGGAGCTGTTTTTT. Encoded protein: CASTPPRGPGGELFF. The chain is built from TRBV19 and TRBJ2-2; D tentatively reads TRBD1 or TRBD2 (6 bases each). V lost 7 bases to trimming and J lost 7 bases, with 19 bases between them. CDR3 size: 15 residues. The germline CDR1 and CDR2 sequences are LNHDA and SQIVND (reference sequence).